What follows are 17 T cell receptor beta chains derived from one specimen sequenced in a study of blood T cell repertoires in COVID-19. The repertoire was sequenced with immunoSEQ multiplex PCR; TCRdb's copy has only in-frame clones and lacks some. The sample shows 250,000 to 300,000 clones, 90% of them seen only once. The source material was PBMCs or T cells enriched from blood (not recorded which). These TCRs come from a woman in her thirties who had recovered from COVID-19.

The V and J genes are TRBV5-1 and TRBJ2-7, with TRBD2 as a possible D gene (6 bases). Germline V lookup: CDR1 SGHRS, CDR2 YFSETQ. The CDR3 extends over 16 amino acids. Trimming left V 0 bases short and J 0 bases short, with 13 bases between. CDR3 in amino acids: CASSLVVGLSSYEQYF. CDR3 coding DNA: TGCGCCAGCAGCTTGGTGGTGGGACTCAGCTCCTACGAGCAGTACTTC.

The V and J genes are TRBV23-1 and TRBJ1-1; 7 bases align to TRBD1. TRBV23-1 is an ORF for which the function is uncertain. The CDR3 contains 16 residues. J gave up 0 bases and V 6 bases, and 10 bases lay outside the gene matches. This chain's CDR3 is CASRQIQGVMNTEAFF. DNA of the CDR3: TGCGCCAGCAGGCAAATTCAGGGGGTTATGAACACTGAAGCTTTCTTT.

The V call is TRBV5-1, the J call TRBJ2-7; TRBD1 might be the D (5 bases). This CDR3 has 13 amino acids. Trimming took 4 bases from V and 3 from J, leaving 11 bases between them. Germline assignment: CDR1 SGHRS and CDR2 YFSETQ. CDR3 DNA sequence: TGCGCCAGCAGCCCCTTCGACAGCTACGAGCAGTACTTC. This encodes CASSPFDSYEQYF.

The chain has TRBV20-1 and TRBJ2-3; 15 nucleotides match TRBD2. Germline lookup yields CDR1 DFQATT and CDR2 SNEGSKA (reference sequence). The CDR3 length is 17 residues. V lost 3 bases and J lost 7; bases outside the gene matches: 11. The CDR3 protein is CSASGLAGGPSENTQYF. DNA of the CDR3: TGCAGTGCTAGTGGACTAGCGGGAGGGCCCTCTGAAAATACGCAGTATTTT.

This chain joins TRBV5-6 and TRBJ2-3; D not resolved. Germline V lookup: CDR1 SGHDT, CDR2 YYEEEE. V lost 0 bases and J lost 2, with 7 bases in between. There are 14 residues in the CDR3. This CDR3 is CASSLVQSTDTQYF. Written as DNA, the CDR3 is TGTGCCAGCAGCTTGGTGCAGTCCACAGATACGCAGTATTTT.

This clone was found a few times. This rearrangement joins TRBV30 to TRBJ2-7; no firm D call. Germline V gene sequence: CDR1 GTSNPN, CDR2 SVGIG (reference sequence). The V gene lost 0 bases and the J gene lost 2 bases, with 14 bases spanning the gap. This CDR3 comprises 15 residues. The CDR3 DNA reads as TGTGCCTGGAGTGTATTGTCTCTTACGGCCTACGAGCAGTACTTC. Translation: CAWSVLSLTAYEQYF. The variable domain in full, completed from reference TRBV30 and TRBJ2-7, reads SQTIHQWPATLVQPVGSPLSLECTVEGTSNPNLYWYRQAAGRGLQLLFYSVGIGQISSEVPQNLSASRPQDRQFILSSKKLLLSDSGFYLCAWSVLSLTAYEQYFGPGTRLTVT.

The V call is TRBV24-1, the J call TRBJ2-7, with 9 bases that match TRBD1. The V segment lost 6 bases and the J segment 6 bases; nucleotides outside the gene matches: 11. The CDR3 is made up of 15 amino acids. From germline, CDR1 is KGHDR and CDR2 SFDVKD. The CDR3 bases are TGTGCCACCAGTCCCCCCGGGACAGGGAGGACCGAGCAGTACTTC. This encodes CATSPPGTGRTEQYF.

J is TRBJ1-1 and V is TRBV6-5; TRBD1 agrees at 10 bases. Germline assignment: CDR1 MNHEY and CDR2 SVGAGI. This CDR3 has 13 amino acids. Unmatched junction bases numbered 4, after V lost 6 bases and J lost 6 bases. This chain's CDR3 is CASRGGTGAEAFF. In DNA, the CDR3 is TGTGCCAGCAGGGGAGGGACAGGGGCTGAAGCTTTCTTT.

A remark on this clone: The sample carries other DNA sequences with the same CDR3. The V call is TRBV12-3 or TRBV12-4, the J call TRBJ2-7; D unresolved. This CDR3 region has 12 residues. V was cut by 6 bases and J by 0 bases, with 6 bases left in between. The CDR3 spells CASRSSSYEQYF. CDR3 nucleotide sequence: TGTGCCAGCAGAAGTAGCTCCTACGAGCAGTACTTC.

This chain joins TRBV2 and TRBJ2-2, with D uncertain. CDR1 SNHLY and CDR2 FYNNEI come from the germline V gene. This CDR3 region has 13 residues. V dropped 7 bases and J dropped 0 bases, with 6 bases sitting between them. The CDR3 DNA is TGTGCCAGCAATCCCACGAACACCGGGGAGCTGTTTTTT. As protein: CASNPTNTGELFF.

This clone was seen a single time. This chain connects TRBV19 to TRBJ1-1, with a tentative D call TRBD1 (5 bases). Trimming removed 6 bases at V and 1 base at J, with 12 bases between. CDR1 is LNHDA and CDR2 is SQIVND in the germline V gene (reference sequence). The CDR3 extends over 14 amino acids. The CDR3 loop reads CASRDIRGNTEAFF. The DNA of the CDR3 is TGTGCCAGTAGGGACATACGAGGGAACACTGAAGCTTTCTTT.

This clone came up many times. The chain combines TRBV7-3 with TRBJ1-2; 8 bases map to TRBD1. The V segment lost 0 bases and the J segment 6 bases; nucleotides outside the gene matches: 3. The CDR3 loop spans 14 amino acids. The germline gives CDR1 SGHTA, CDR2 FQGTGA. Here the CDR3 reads CASSLTGQGHGYTF. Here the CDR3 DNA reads TGTGCCAGCAGCTTAACAGGACAGGGCCATGGCTACACCTTC.

The chain's CDR3 is CASSEDREGTEAFF. Written as DNA, the CDR3 is TGTGCCAGCAGTGAGGACAGGGAGGGCACTGAAGCTTTCTTT. The J gene is TRBJ1-1, the V gene TRBV6-4, with 8 bases fitting TRBD1. CDR1 and CDR2 (germline): MRHNA, SNTAGT. The V and J ends lost 3 bases and 4 bases, in that order; junction bases with no gene match: 4. This CDR3 contains 14 residues.

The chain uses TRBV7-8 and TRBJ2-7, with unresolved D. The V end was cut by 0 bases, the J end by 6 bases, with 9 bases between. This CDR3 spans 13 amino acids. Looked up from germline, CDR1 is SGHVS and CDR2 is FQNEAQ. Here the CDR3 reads CASSLASVSEQYF. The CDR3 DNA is TGTGCCAGCAGCTTAGCCTCCGTTTCCGAGCAGTACTTC.

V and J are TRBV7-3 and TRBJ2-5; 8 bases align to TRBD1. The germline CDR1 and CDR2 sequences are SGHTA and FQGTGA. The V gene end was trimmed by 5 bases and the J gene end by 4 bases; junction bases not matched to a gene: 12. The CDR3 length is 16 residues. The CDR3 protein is CASSESPGQAGETQYF. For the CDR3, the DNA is TGTGCCAGCAGCGAGTCACCGGGACAGGCTGGAGAGACCCAGTACTTC.

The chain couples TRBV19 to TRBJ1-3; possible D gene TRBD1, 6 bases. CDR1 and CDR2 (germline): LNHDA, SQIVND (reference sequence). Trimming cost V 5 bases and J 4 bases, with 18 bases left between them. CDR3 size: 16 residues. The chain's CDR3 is CASSPKATGIGNTIYF. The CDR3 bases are TGTGCCAGTAGTCCCAAAGCTACAGGGATCGGAAACACCATATATTTT.

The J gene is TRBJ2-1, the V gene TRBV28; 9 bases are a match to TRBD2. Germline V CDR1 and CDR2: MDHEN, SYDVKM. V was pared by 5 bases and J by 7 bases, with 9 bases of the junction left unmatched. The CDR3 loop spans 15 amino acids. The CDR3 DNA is TGTGCCAGCAGTACCGGGACTAGCTCCAAGAATGAGCAGTTCTTC. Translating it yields CASSTGTSSKNEQFF.